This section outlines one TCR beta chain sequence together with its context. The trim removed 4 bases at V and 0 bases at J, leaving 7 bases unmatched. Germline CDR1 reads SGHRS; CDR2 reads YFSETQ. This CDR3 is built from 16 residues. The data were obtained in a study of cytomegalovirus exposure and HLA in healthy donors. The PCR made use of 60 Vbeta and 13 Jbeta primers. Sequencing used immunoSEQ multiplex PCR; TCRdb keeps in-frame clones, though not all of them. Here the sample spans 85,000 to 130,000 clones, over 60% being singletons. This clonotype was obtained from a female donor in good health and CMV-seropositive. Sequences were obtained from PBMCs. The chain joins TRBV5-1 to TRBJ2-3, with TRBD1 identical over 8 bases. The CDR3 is CASSPGQGWSTDTQYF. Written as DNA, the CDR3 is TGCGCCAGCAGCCCCGGACAGGGATGGAGCACAGATACGCAGTATTTT.